The sequence of this T cell receptor beta chain was determined in a study of shared clonotypes between healthy human individuals. Study results and caveats: Larger estimated richness was generally recorded for naive subsets relative to memory subsets.

Profiling relied on immunoSEQ multiplex PCR, and the TCRdb table lists in-frame clones only, not all of them. In the table there are some 2 million clones, about 95% of which are singletons. Naive CD8 isolation took CD45RO-negative cells positively selected for CCR7 and excluded terminally differentiated effector memory CD45RA+ cells. This CDR3 is 15 amino acids long. Germline lookup yields CDR1 MNHNY and CDR2 SVGAGI (reference sequence). Germline trimming cut 6 bases from V and 6 bases from J; bases unmatched to any gene: 6. For this clone: Its antigen remains unknown.

The V and J genes are TRBV6-6 and TRBJ2-1; 12 positions agree with TRBD2. Sequenced material: naive CD8+ T cells sorted from blood. The TCR comes from a man aged 18 to 30 in good health. The CDR3 region is CASRRLAGELNEQFF. Here the CDR3 DNA reads TGTGCCAGCAGAAGACTAGCGGGAGAGCTCAATGAGCAGTTCTTC.